The rows below give T cell receptor beta chains drawn from one sample of a study of blood T cell repertoires in COVID-19. Some clones are missing from TCRdb's copy, which holds only in-frame ones; the method was immunoSEQ multiplex PCR. This sample has 250,000 to 300,000 clones, with about nine tenths found just once. Sequenced material: PBMCs or T cells enriched from blood (not recorded which). Every receptor here comes from a human donor in a cohort exposed to, infected with or recovered from COVID-19 (not recorded which). The donor label of this sample is uncertain. CDR3s include the opening cysteine and the closing phenylalanine or tryptophan. Each record gives: J gene, clone size, D gene, V gene, CDR3 DNA, CDR3 protein. D genes are given only for firm matches. Expanded clones get a size class; other rows say once, few or many, or leave the size out.

TRBJ2-3 | - | - | TRBV29-1 | TGCAGCGTTGTGGGGGACTCCACAGATACGCAGTATTTT | CSVVGDSTDTQYF
TRBJ2-5 | - | - | TRBV5-1 | TGCGCCAGCAGCATAAGCCCCGACGGGGAGACCCAGTACTTC | CASSISPDGETQYF
TRBJ2-2 | - | - | TRBV5-4 | TGTGCCAGCACCCCCCGACAGGCTATGAACACCGGGGAGCTGTTTTTT | CASTPRQAMNTGELFF
TRBJ1-4 | - | TRBD1 | TRBV15 | TGTGCCACCAGCAGAGATTGGGGAGGGACAGGGGAAAATGAAAAACTGTTTTTT | CATSRDWGGTGENEKLFF
TRBJ2-2 | - | - | TRBV5-6 | TGTGCCAGCAGCTACCGACTAGTCGGGGAGCTGTTTTTT | CASSYRLVGELFF
TRBJ1-5 | - | TRBD1 | TRBV19 | TGTGCCAGTACCCCAGGGGGCAGGGGGAGCAATCAGCCCCAGCATTTT | CASTPGGRGSNQPQHF
TRBJ1-6 | - | TRBD1 | TRBV7-9 | TGTGCCAGCAGCTTAGCGACAGGGACTGGTTCACCCCTCCACTTT | CASSLATGTGSPLHF
TRBJ1-1 | - | - | TRBV30 | TGTGCCTGGAGTCCGCCCGGTGGAAACGTGCGGAGTGCTTTCTTT | CAWSPPGGNVRSAFF
TRBJ1-1 | - | - | TRBV2 | TGTGCCAGCAGGGGGCAGCCGGGGGTTCTCACTGAAGCTTTCTTT | CASRGQPGVLTEAFF
TRBJ1-2 | few | TRBD1 | TRBV4-1 | TGCGCCAGCAGAGGGACAGGAGAATATGGCTACACCTTC | CASRGTGEYGYTF
TRBJ1-5 | - | - | TRBV7-9 | TGTGCCAGCAGCTTAGCCTACGGGGGAGCCCAGCATTTT | CASSLAYGGAQHF
TRBJ1-5 | - | TRBD1 | TRBV11-2 | TGTGCCAGCAGCGCATTAAAGGGGGCGAAGGGCAATCAGCCCCAGCATTTT | CASSALKGAKGNQPQHF
TRBJ2-7 | - | - | TRBV18 | TGTGCCAGCTCACCACTTGCTCACTCGGTCTGCTCCTACGAGCAGTACTTC | CASSPLAHSVCSYEQYF
TRBJ2-7 | - | - | TRBV7-2 | TGTGCCAGCACCCCCTTTCGTGGCGGGGCCGGGGAGCAGTACTTC | CASTPFRGGAGEQYF
TRBJ1-2 | - | - | TRBV4-2 | TGTGCCAGCAGCCACGGGACAAGGGAGGGCTATGGCTACACCTTC | CASSHGTREGYGYTF
TRBJ1-1 | - | - | TRBV24-1 | TGTGCTAAGAGGACAAGGAACACTGAAGCTTTCTTT | CAKRTRNTEAFF
TRBJ1-1 | once | TRBD1 | TRBV13 | TGTGCCAGCAGCCTTGACAGGGACACTGAAGCTTTCTTT | CASSLDRDTEAFF
TRBJ1-3 | - | - | TRBV5-1 | TGCGCCAGCAGCTATTCAGGGGCCAAACGAAACACCATATATTTT | CASSYSGAKRNTIYF
TRBJ1-6 | - | TRBD1 | TRBV6-6 | TGTGCCAGCACCAAGACAGGGGCCTCACCCCTCCACTTT | CASTKTGASPLHF
TRBJ2-2 | - | - | TRBV18 | TGTGCCAGCTCACGTTCCACATGGGACTCGCCCACCGGGGAGCTGTTTTTT | CASSRSTWDSPTGELFF